The source of this T cell receptor beta chain is a study of shared clonotypes between healthy human individuals. Using immunoSEQ multiplex PCR, the repertoire was profiled, and TCRdb retains in-frame clones only, with some absent. The sample gives 2 million to 3 million clones, 93% of which show up once; approximately 0.35% is in the top ten. The study drew all its donors from Caucasian adults living in Nashville, Tennessee. The CDR3 is 14 residues long. Germline V gene lookup returns CDR1 SGHTA and CDR2 FQGTGA. V was pared by 2 bases and J by 1 base, with 1 base of the junction left unmatched. Sequencing used naive CD4+ T cells from PBMCs. Indicated subset: CD45RA+ positively selected. The origin of this receptor is a man between 18 and 35 years old in good health. Some clones in this sample may be carry-over from other donors' samples. The chain is built from TRBV7-3 and TRBJ1-1; 7 nucleotides agree with TRBD1. CDR3 bases: TGTGCCAGCAGCTTAGGGACAGAGAACACTGAAGCTTTCTTT. This gives the protein CASSLGTENTEAFF.